This TCR beta chain was obtained from a study of T cells expressing NK-cell markers. In germline, CDR1 is SQVTM, CDR2 ANQGSEA. CDR3 length equals 11 residues. TCRdb reprocessed the 5' RACE reads; each CDR3 protein has one entry and no DNA is given. The table lists about 430,000 distinct CDR3 sequences, with 1.4% in the top ten. The specimen was blood T cells: a sorted CD56 or NKG2C T cell subset, CD4+ or CD8+ T cells, or bulk PBMC T cells (not recorded which). The chain is built from TRBV29-1 and TRBJ2-7; with no DNA, the TCRdb D assignment of TRBD2 cannot be verified. The sequence was collected from a woman aged 45-65 years in good health. This CDR3 is CSVEERDEQYF.